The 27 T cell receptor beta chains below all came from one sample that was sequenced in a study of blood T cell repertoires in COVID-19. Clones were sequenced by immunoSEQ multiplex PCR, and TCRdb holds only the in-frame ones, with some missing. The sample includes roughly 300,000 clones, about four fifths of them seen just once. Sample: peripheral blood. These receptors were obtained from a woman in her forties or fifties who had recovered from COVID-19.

The DNA of the CDR3 is TGTGCCAGCAGCTTAGGGCGAGGGCAGTTCTTC. Translated, it gives CASSLGRGQFF. The chain carries TRBV7-2 and TRBJ2-1, with D unclear. Germline CDR1 SGHTA, CDR2 FQGNSA. The V end was cut by 1 base, the J end by 12 bases, with 7 bases between. CDR3 length: 11 amino acids.

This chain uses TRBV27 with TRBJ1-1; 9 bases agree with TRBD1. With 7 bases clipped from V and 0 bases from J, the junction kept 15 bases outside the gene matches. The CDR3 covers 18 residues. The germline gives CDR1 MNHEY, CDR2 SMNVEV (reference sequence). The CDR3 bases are TGTGCCAGCAAAATAAAACAGGGGGCTCTCGCCCTGAACACTGAAGCTTTCTTT. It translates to CASKIKQGALALNTEAFF.

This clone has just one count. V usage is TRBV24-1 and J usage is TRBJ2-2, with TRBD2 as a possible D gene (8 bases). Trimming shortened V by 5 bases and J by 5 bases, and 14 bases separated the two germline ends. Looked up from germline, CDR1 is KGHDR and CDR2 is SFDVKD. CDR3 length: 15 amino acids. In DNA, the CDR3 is TGTGCCACCAGTGGAGTAGCGGGACAGACCGGGGAGCTGTTTTTT. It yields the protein CATSGVAGQTGELFF.

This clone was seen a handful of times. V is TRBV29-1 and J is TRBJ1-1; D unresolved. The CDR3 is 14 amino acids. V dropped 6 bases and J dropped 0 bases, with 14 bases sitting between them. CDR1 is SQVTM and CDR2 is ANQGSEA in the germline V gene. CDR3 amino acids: CSVETGILNTEAFF. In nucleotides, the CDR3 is TGCAGCGTAGAAACCGGGATTTTGAACACTGAAGCTTTCTTT.

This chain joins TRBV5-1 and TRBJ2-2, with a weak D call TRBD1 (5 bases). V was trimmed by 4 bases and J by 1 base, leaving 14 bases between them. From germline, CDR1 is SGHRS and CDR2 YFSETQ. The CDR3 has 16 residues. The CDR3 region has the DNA TGCGCCAGCAGCACGTCGGACATGCGGAACACCGGGGAGCTGTTTTTT. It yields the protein CASSTSDMRNTGELFF.

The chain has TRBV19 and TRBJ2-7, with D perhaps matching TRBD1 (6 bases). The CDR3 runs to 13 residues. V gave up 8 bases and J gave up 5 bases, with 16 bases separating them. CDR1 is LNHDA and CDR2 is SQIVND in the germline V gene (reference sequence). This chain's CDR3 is CASAHRDNHEQYF. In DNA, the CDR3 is TGTGCCAGTGCTCATAGGGACAACCACGAGCAGTACTTC.

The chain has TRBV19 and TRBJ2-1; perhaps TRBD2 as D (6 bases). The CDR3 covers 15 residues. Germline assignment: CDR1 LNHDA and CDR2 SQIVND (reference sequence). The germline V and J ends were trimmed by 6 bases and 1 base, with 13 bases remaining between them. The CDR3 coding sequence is TGTGCCAGTAGCCCCGAGGCGGGATCCTACAATGAGCAGTTCTTC. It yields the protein CASSPEAGSYNEQFF.

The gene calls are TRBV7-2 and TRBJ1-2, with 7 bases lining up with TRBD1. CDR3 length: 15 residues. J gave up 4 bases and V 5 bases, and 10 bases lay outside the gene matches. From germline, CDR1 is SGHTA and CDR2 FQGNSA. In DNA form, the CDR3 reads TGTGCCAGCAGCCGCCCCCTAACAGGGGCCTATGGCTACACCTTC. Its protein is CASSRPLTGAYGYTF.

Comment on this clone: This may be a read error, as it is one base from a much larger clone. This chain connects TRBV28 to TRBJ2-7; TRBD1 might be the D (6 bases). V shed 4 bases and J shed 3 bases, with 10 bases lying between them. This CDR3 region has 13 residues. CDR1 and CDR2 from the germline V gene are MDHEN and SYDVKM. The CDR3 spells CASSSRDNYEQYF. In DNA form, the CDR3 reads TGTGCCAGCAGTTCCCGGGACAACTACGAGCAGTACTTC.

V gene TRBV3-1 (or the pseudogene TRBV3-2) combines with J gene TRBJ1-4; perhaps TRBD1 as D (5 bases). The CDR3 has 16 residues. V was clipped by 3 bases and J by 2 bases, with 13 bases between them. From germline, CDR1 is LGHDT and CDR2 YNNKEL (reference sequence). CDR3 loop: CASSHGQGGTNEKLFF. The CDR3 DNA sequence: TGTGCCAGCAGCCATGGTCAGGGAGGCACTAATGAAAAACTGTTTTTT.

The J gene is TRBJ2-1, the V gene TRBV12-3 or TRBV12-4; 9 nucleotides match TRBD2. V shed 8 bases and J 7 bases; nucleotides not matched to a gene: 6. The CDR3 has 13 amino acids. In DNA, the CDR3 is TGTGCCAGCGCGGGGGGGGTTTGGAATGAGCAGTTCTTC. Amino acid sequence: CASAGGVWNEQFF.

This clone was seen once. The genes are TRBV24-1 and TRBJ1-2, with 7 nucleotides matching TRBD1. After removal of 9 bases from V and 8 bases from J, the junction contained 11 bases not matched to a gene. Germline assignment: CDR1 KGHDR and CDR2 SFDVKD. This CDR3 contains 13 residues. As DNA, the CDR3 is TGTGCCACCGTTAACAGGGGTTTGCGGGGCTACACCTTC. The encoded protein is CATVNRGLRGYTF.

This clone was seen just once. The CDR3 DNA is TGTGCCATCTCTCGGGGGAACGAGCAGTACTTC. It encodes CAISRGNEQYF. V and J are TRBV15 and TRBJ2-7; TRBD2 is a possible D gene (6 bases). The CDR3 covers 11 residues. V was pared by 10 bases and J by 5 bases, with 12 bases between. CDR1 and CDR2 from the germline V gene are LNHNV and YYDKDF (reference sequence).

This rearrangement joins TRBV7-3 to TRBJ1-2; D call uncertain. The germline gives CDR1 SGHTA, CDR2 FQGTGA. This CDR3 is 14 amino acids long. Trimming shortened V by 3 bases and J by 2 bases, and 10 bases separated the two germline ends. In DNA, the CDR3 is TGTGCCAGCAGCTTCTTTGGCCAGAACTATGGCTACACCTTC. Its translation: CASSFFGQNYGYTF.

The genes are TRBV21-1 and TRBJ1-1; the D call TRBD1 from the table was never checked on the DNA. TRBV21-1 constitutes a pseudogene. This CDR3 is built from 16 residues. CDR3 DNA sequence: TGTGCCAGCAGCAAAGGTCGACCAGGGGAGAACTCTGAAGCTTTCTTT. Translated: CASSKGRPGENSEAFF.

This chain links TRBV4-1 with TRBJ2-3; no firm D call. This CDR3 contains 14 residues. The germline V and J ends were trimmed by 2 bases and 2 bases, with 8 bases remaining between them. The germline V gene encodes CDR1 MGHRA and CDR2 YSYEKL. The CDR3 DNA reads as TGCGCCAGCAGCCAACCTTCCTACACAGATACGCAGTATTTT. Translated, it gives CASSQPSYTDTQYF.

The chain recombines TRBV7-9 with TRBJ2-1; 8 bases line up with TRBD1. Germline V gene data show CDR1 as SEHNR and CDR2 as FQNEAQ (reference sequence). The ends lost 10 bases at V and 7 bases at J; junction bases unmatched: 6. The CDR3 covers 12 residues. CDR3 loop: CAIPQGENEQFF. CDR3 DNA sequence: TGTGCCATCCCACAGGGGGAGAATGAGCAGTTCTTC. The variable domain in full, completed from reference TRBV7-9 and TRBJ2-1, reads DTGVSQNPRHKITKRGQNVTFRCDPISEHNRLYWYRQTLGQGPEFLTYFQNEAQLEKSRLLSDRFSAERPKGSFSTLEIQRTEQGDSAMYLCAIPQGENEQFFGPGTRLTVL.

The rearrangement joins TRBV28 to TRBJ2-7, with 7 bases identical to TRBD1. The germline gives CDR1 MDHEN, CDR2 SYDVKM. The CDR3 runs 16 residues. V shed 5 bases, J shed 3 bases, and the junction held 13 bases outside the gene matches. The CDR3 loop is CASSPALTGYNYEQYF. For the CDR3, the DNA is TGTGCCAGCAGTCCCGCGTTGACAGGGTATAACTACGAGCAGTACTTC.

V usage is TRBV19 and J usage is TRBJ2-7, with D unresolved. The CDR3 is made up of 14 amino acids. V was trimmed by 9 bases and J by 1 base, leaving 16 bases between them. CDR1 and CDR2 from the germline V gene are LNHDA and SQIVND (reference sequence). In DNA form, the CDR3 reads TGTGCCAGCGCGCGGAATTTGGGTTCCTACGAGCAGTACTTC. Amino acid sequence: CASARNLGSYEQYF.

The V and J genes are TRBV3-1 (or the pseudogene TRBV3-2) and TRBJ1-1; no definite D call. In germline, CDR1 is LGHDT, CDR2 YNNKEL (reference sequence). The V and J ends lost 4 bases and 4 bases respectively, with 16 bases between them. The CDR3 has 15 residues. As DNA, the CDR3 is TGTGCCAGCAGCCGAAAGGCGGGCAGGCGCACTGAAGCTTTCTTT. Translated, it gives CASSRKAGRRTEAFF.

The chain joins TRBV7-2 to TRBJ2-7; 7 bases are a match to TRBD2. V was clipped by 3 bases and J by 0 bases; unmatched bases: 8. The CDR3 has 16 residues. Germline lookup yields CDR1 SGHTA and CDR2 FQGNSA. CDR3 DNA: TGTGCCAGCAGCTTGGGAGGGAGCGTAAGCTCCTACGAGCAGTACTTC. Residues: CASSLGGSVSSYEQYF. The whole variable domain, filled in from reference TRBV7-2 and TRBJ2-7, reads GAGVSQSPSNKVTEKGKDVELRCDPISGHTALYWYRQSLGQGLEFLIYFQGNSAPDKSGLPSDRFSAERTGGSVSTLTIQRTQQEDSAVYLCASSLGGSVSSYEQYFGPGTRLTVT.

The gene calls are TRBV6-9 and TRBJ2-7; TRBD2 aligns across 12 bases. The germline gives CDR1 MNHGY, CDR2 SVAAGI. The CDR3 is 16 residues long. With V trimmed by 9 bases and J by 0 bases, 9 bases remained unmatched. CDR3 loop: CASITGTSGPSYEQYF. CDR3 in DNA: TGTGCCAGTATCACCGGGACTAGCGGGCCCTCCTACGAGCAGTACTTC.

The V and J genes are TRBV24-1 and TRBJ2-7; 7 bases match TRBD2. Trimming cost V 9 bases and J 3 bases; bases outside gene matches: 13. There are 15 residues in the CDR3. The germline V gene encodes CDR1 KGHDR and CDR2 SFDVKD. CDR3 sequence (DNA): TGTGCCACCTTTTTATGGCGGGAGAGTAACTACGAGCAGTACTTC. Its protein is CATFLWRESNYEQYF.

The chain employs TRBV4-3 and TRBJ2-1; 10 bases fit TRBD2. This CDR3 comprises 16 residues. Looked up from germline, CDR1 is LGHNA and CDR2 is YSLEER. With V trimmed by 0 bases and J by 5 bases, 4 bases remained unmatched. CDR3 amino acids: CASSQESGRAHNEQFF. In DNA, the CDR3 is TGCGCCAGCAGCCAAGAGAGCGGGAGGGCTCACAATGAGCAGTTCTTC.

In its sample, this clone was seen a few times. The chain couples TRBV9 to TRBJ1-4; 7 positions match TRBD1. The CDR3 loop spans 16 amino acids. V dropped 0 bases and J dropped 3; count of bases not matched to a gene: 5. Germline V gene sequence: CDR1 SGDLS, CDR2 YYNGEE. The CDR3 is CASSVETGVPNEKLFF. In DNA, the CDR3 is TGTGCCAGCAGCGTAGAAACAGGGGTCCCTAATGAAAAACTGTTTTTT.

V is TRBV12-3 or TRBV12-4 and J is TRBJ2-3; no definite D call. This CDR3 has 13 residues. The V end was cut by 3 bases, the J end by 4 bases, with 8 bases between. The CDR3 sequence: CASSFGSADTQYF. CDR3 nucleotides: TGTGCCAGCAGTTTCGGGTCCGCAGATACGCAGTATTTT.

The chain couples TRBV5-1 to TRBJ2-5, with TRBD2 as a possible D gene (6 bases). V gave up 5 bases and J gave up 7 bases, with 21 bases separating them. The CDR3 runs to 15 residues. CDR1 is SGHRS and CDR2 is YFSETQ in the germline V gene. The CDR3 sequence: CASRLSTELAWTQYF. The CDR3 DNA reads TGCGCCAGCAGACTGTCCACAGAGCTAGCGTGGACCCAGTACTTC.